This passage covers 19 T cell receptor beta chains from one sample sequenced in a study of T cells in Graves' hyperthyroidism and ophthalmopathy. The source material, RNA transcripts, was used to amplify TCR beta CDR3 regions. First-round RT-PCR targeting the TCR CDR3 was performed with the HTBI primer set. TCRdb called the multiplex PCR reads again in MiXCR, with one record for every CDR3 protein. The repertoire holds hundreds of thousands of distinct CDR3 sequences, approximately 44% seen once, with about 8.2% in the top ten. The sample consisted of peripheral blood or thyroid tissue (not recorded which). The source is a woman aged 18-30 years with Graves' hyperthyroidism.

This chain uses TRBV2 with TRBJ2-7; TRBD2 aligns across 10 bases. The germline V gene encodes CDR1 SNHLY and CDR2 FYNNEI. CDR3 size: 14 residues. The V segment lost 6 bases and the J segment 6 bases; nucleotides outside the gene matches: 8. CDR3 sequence reads: CASRLAGDWSEQYF. The CDR3 DNA reads as TGTGCCAGCAGGCTAGCGGGAGATTGGAGCGAGCAGTACTTC.

This clonotype was counted only a few times. The chain links TRBV19 to TRBJ2-7; D unresolved. The germline V gene has CDR1 LNHDA and CDR2 SQIVND (reference sequence). The V end was cut by 1 base, the J end by 5 bases, with 9 bases between. This CDR3 is built from 13 residues. CDR3 protein: CASSIVKGHEQYF. The CDR3 bases are TGTGCCAGTAGTATAGTTAAGGGCCACGAGCAGTACTTC.

This clonotype appeared a few times. This chain joins TRBV11-2 and TRBJ1-6; a weak D match, TRBD1 (6 bases). CDR3 length: 14 amino acids. Germline values: CDR1 SGHAT, CDR2 FQNNGV. V lost 5 bases and J 8 bases, leaving 13 bases between the germline ends. The CDR3 sequence: CASSVRDNYSPLHF. In DNA, the CDR3 is TGTGCCAGCAGCGTCCGGGACAATTATTCACCCCTCCACTTT.

The rearrangement uses TRBV10-2 and TRBJ2-2; possible D gene TRBD2, 5 bases. This CDR3 has 15 amino acids. Germline V gene data show CDR1 as WSHSY and CDR2 as SAAADI. Trimming removed 6 bases from V and 5 bases from J, with 16 bases in between. CDR3 nucleotides: TGCGCCAGCAGCGAACCCTTAGGCGGGACCGGGGAGCTGTTTTTT. Its translation: CASSEPLGGTGELFF.

The CDR3, as DNA: TGTGCCAGCAGTTTCGATGTCGGGACATCTGGCTACACCTTC. Translated: CASSFDVGTSGYTF. The rearrangement uses TRBV12-3 or TRBV12-4 and TRBJ1-2; the D gene is possibly TRBD1 (6 bases). Trimming shortened V by 3 bases and J by 7 bases, and 15 bases separated the two germline ends. CDR3 length: 14 residues.

Of note for this clonotype: This sequence may be a read error, since a much larger clone differs from it by one base. The CDR3 does not close with the conserved phenylalanine or tryptophan, likely indicating a read error. This chain links TRBV24-1 with TRBJ1-4; TRBD1 might be the D (6 bases). Germline CDR1 reads KGHDR; CDR2 reads SFDVKD. The length of the CDR3 is 14 residues. Deletions cut 3 bases from V and 8 bases from J, with 12 bases between. CDR3 nucleotides: TGTGCCACCAGTGATGCGGGGGCCCCGGAAAAACTGTTTTTG. Translated: CATSDAGAPEKLFL.

This sequence joins TRBV2 and TRBJ2-5; either TRBD1 or TRBD2 may fit D (7 bases each). Germline loops: CDR1 SNHLY, CDR2 FYNNEI. With 6 bases removed from V and 9 bases from J, the gap between germline ends came to 20 bases. This CDR3 has 14 amino acids. The chain's CDR3 is CASSLRAGQQPQYF. Written as DNA, the CDR3 is TGTGCCAGCAGCCTTAGAGCGGGACAGCAGCCCCAGTACTTC.

This chain connects TRBV6-6 to TRBJ2-2; 10 positions agree with TRBD1. The CDR3 is 15 amino acids. The germline CDR1 and CDR2 sequences are MNHNY and SVGAGI (reference sequence). V was pared by 1 base and J by 5 bases, with 1 base of the junction left unmatched. This chain's CDR3 is CASSYLGQGTGELFF. In DNA form, the CDR3 reads TGTGCCAGCAGTTACTTGGGACAGGGGACCGGGGAGCTGTTTTTT.

This clonotype was recorded a few times. The chain carries TRBV5-1 and TRBJ2-7; 11 bases map to TRBD2. CDR3 size: 14 residues. Trimming took 3 bases from V and 6 from J; bases not matched to a gene: 5. Germline loops: CDR1 SGHRS, CDR2 YFSETQ. CDR3 DNA sequence: TGCGCCAGCAGCTCCCTTAGCGGGAGGGCCGAGCAGTACTTC. This encodes CASSSLSGRAEQYF.

Concerning this clonotype: With a much larger clone just one base away, this may be a read error. The rearrangement uses TRBV29-1 and TRBJ2-5; unclear D gene. V was pared by 1 base and J by 5 bases, with 11 bases between. Germline-derived CDR1 and CDR2 are SQVTM and ANQGSEA. The CDR3 contains 13 residues. DNA for the CDR3: TGCAGCGTTGAAGGGTTGAGTCGCGAGACCCAGTACTTC. This encodes CSVEGLSRETQYF. Full variable domain (remainder filled in from reference TRBV29-1 and TRBJ2-5): SAVISQKPSRDICQRGTSLTIQCQVDSQVTMMFWYRQQPGQSLTLIATANQGSEATYESGFVIDKFPISRPNLTFSTLTVSNMSPEDSSIYLCSVEGLSRETQYFGPGTRLLVL.

This chain uses TRBV6-1 with TRBJ2-7; 8 bases fit TRBD1. With 8 bases clipped from V and 0 bases from J, the junction kept 3 bases outside the gene matches. The CDR3 runs 13 residues. Germline CDR1 reads MNHNS; CDR2 reads SASEGT. For the CDR3, the DNA is TGTGCCAGCGGGACAGGCGTCTCCTACGAGCAGTACTTC. The encoded protein is CASGTGVSYEQYF.

This clonotype has just a few counts. The rearrangement joins TRBV9 to TRBJ2-2; 12 positions agree with TRBD1. V shed 5 bases and J 4 bases; nucleotides not matched to a gene: 9. Germline assignment: CDR1 SGDLS and CDR2 YYNGEE. The CDR3 is made up of 17 amino acids. For the CDR3, the DNA is TGTGCCAGCAGTTACCCCGAGGGACAGGGGGCCACCGGGGAGCTGTTTTTT. Translation: CASSYPEGQGATGELFF.

Note on this clonotype: This clone may be a read error of a much larger clone one base away. The chain combines TRBV29-1 with TRBJ1-2; 9 bases map to TRBD1. Germline V gene lookup returns CDR1 SQVTM and CDR2 ANQGSEA. CDR3 length: 14 amino acids. The CDR3 sequence: CSVVGGQGNYGHTF. Here the CDR3 DNA reads TGCAGCGTTGTGGGGGGACAGGGTAACTATGGCCACACCTTC.

The J gene is TRBJ1-4, the V gene TRBV7-9, with D hard to call. Germline assignment: CDR1 SEHNR and CDR2 FQNEAQ (reference sequence). V was clipped by 5 bases and J by 8 bases, with 6 bases between them. The CDR3 totals 11 residues. The CDR3 nucleotides read TGTGCCAGCAGCCGGACGGAAAAACTGTTTTTT. It specifies CASSRTEKLFF.

This clonotype was recorded many times. The chain is built from TRBV2 and TRBJ1-2; 9 bases map to TRBD1. Germline V gene lookup returns CDR1 SNHLY and CDR2 FYNNEI. Trimming took 6 bases from V and 1 from J; bases not matched to a gene: 3. The CDR3 totals 14 residues. CDR3 nucleotides: TGTGCCAGCAGCGCGACAGGGGGTAACTATGGCTACACCTTC. It codes for CASSATGGNYGYTF.

The DNA of the CDR3 is TGTGCCACCACGTGGGCCGGGCCGGGGTCCTATGGCTACACCTTC. As protein: CATTWAGPGSYGYTF. The rearrangement joins TRBV6-5 to TRBJ1-2, with unresolved D. CDR1 MNHEY and CDR2 SVGAGI come from the germline V gene. V lost 10 bases and J 4 bases, leaving 22 bases between the germline ends. The CDR3 has 15 amino acids.

In this sample, this clonotype turned up a few times. The chain has TRBV7-9 and TRBJ2-7, with 9 bases identical to TRBD2. Per the germline V gene, CDR1 is SEHNR and CDR2 is FQNEAQ (reference sequence). The junction had 8 bases not matched to a gene; V was cut back by 3 bases and J by 2 bases. The CDR3 loop spans 16 amino acids. The CDR3 loop is CASSFTVAGATYEQYF. The CDR3 bases are TGTGCCAGCAGCTTTACAGTAGCGGGGGCGACCTACGAGCAGTACTTC.

This chain links TRBV29-1 with TRBJ1-2; no clear D gene. CDR3 length: 13 residues. Germline CDR1 and CDR2: SQVTM and ANQGSEA. V was clipped by 1 base and J by 2 bases, with 8 bases between them. In DNA form, the CDR3 reads TGCAGCGTTGAAGTTGGACGGAACTATGGCTACACCTTC. This gives the protein CSVEVGRNYGYTF.

This clonotype was seen a handful of times. J is TRBJ2-3 and V is TRBV29-1; D is possibly TRBD2 (6 bases). This CDR3 is 13 amino acids long. The germline gives CDR1 SQVTM, CDR2 ANQGSEA. The V gene lost 6 bases and the J gene lost 4 bases, with 14 bases spanning the gap. The DNA for the CDR3 is TGCAGCGTAGCTAAGGGACTGGCAGATACGCAGTATTTT. Its translation is CSVAKGLADTQYF.